The clone carrying this T cell receptor beta chain was seen many times. Unique molecular identifiers were used in preparing the TCRbeta library. One entry per CDR3 protein results from TCRdb running MiXCR on the PCR reads. The top ten hold about 5.5% of the sample, which has about 200,000 distinct CDR3 sequences, approximately 6.9% seen once. The data are from a study of T-cell reconstitution after alpha-beta-depleted transplantation in children. V lost 5 bases to trimming and J lost 4 bases, with 15 bases between them. The CDR3 runs to 14 residues. The germline CDR1 and CDR2 sequences are MNHEY and SMNVEV (reference sequence).

This chain links TRBV27 with TRBJ2-7; a possible D gene is TRBD2 (5 bases). Sequenced material: PBMCs, taken before TCRalphabeta/CD19-depleted stem cell transplant. This TCR derives from a boy between 2 and 10 years old with acute lymphoblastic leukemia, due to receive a stem cell transplant. As DNA, the CDR3 is TGTGCCAGCAGTCTCCGGACTGCCTCATACGAGCAGTACTTC. Encoded protein: CASSLRTASYEQYF.